This T cell receptor (beta chain) is drawn from a study of cytomegalovirus exposure and HLA in healthy donors. Whole-study findings and limits: In terms of immune exposure information, only CMV serostatus was available.

This PCR relied on a set of 60 Vbeta primers and 13 Jbeta primers. Repertoires were generated with immunoSEQ multiplex PCR, while TCRdb's copy carries only in-frame clones and drops some. The sample holds about 180,000 clones, about four fifths seen once. As for this clone: Its target is not known.

This CDR3 spans 16 amino acids. Germline V gene data show CDR1 as SGHTA and CDR2 as FQGTGA. V gave up 5 bases and J gave up 5 bases; unmatched junction bases: 12. The chain combines TRBV7-3 with TRBJ1-1; 9 positions agree with TRBD1. This TCR was sampled from a male donor in good health and CMV-seronegative. The specimen sequenced was PBMCs. The CDR3 spells CASSQTAGTGPTEAFF. In DNA, the CDR3 is TGTGCCAGCAGCCAAACTGCCGGGACAGGGCCGACTGAAGCTTTCTTT.